This entry concerns a single T cell receptor (beta chain). Its specificity is unknown. Its ends do not fully match the called genes, so a read error is possible. Co-extracted RNA and DNA came from approximately 20-30 mg of unsorted bulk tissue. The entry originates in a study of tumor-infiltrating lymphocytes in primary liver carcinoma. Findings and caveats of the study: Pairs of tumor regions overlapped more than tumor-adjacent and tumor-blood pairs did.

From 500 ng of total RNA, TCR beta-specific cDNA was reverse-transcribed using a constant-region primer. It was through three nested multiplex PCR rounds of slightly modified ARM-PCR that TCR beta libraries arose. In the first two PCR rounds, TRBV1-TRBV30 forward primers were paired with a C-beta reverse primer, and each round lasted roughly 10 cycles. TCRdb used MiXCR to reprocess the multiplex PCR reads, holding one entry per CDR3 protein. The sample shows approximately 80,000 distinct CDR3 sequences, around 66% of them seen only once. This CDR3 is 14 amino acids long. The germline CDR1 and CDR2 sequences are SGHAT and FQNNGV.

Material: tumor-adjacent normal liver tissue. This clonotype originated in a man aged 35 to 55 with primary liver carcinoma and hepatitis B virus infection. The chain is built from TRBV11-2 and TRBJ2-4; a weak D match, TRBD1 (6 bases). CDR3 sequence (DNA): TGTGACAGCAGCCAAGAAGGTGTGGGGGACATTCGGTACTTT. Translated: CDSSQEGVGDIRYF.